Reported below is one TCR beta chain. The data stem from a study of T cell repertoires in ileal Crohn's disease. About the research overall: Postoperative therapy was given to about half: more than 10 thiopurines, about 20 anti-TNF agents. Around 500 nanograms of biopsy DNA per sample underwent TCRB immunosequencing.

Time point indicated: inflamed ileum from the surgical specimen. Clones were sequenced by immunoSEQ multiplex PCR, and TCRdb holds only the in-frame ones, with some missing. Of roughly 10,000 clones in the sample, about nine tenths were seen once. The CDR3 runs to 14 residues. V was cut by 4 bases and J by 7 bases, with 16 bases left in between. Germline lookup yields CDR1 MGHRA and CDR2 YSYEKL. This receptor was taken from an adult with Crohn's disease. Material for sequencing was ileal tissue. This chain joins TRBV4-1 and TRBJ1-2, with no clear D. This CDR3 reads CASSRTSGVGGYTF. CDR3 nucleotide sequence: TGCGCCAGCAGCCGAACATCGGGAGTCGGTGGCTACACCTTC.